This T cell receptor beta chain was captured by sequencing in a study of blood T cell repertoires in COVID-19. Study overall: The United States, Italy and Spain supplied acute and convalescent COVID-19 samples.

In the authors' methods: By means of reference gene primer amplification, nucleated cell counts were estimated. Data came from immunoSEQ multiplex PCR; TCRdb stores just in-frame clones and leaves some out. That table supplies the V and J calls and clone size; D and trimming were determined from the DNA. The top ten hold 10% to 15% of the sample, which has hundreds of thousands of clones, around 89% seen once. CDR3 size: 15 residues. Germline lookup yields CDR1 SQVTM and CDR2 ANQGSEA. V lost 1 base and J lost 1, with 13 bases in between. Material: peripheral blood. This receptor was taken from a woman in her fifties or sixties with COVID-19, enrolled during active disease. The gene calls are TRBV29-1 and TRBJ1-1; perhaps TRBD1 as D (6 bases). This CDR3 reads CSVEGYRDKNTEAFF. The CDR3 DNA sequence: TGCAGCGTTGAAGGCTACAGGGATAAGAACACTGAAGCTTTCTTT.